This TCR beta chain was obtained from a study of blood T cell repertoires in COVID-19. Methods used by the authors: Amplified reference gene primers provided the basis for estimating nucleated cell counts. The repertoire was sequenced with immunoSEQ multiplex PCR; TCRdb's copy has only in-frame clones and lacks some. V and J calls and clone size are copied from that table; D and trimming were computed from the DNA. Among 160,000 or so clones, approximately 85% were seen once, and the ten largest hold 8% to 8.5%. Per germline, CDR1 SGHRS and CDR2 YFSETQ. The CDR3 consists of 18 residues. V was clipped by 4 bases and J by 2 bases; unmatched bases: 9.

This TCR derives from a woman aged 55-70 years with COVID-19, enrolled during active disease. The rearrangement uses TRBV5-1 and TRBJ2-3, with 14 bases that match TRBD2. The sequenced sample was peripheral blood. The CDR3 sequence: CASSPGTSGRGLTDTQYF. The CDR3 DNA sequence: TGCGCCAGCAGCCCCGGGACTAGCGGGAGAGGGCTCACAGATACGCAGTATTTT.